This T cell receptor (beta chain) stems from a study of spatial heterogeneity in lung cancer. MiXCR, applied by TCRdb to the 5' RACE reads, yields one record per CDR3 protein. Found here are about 21,000 distinct CDR3 sequences, approximately 4.5% of them singletons; the top ten hold around 7%. This clonotype was detected many times. The sample's time point: sample taken at primary tumor resection. In each case, whole RNA from tumor, nontumor lung or frozen PBMC was sequenced unsorted. Untreated early-stage non-small cell lung cancer patients, fewer than 85 in total, were the donors. Trimming cost V 5 bases and J 0 bases, with 14 bases left between them. The V gene's germline CDR1 is MNHEY and CDR2 SMNVEV (reference sequence). The CDR3 sequence is 17 residues long.

J is TRBJ1-6 and V is TRBV27; D ambiguous. This receptor was obtained from a male donor with early-stage non-small cell lung cancer. Source: PBMCs, taken at surgery. The CDR3 DNA reads TGTGCCAGCAGTGGATTCCAGGCGAGCTCCTATAATTCACCCCTCCACTTT. Translated, it gives CASSGFQASSYNSPLHF.